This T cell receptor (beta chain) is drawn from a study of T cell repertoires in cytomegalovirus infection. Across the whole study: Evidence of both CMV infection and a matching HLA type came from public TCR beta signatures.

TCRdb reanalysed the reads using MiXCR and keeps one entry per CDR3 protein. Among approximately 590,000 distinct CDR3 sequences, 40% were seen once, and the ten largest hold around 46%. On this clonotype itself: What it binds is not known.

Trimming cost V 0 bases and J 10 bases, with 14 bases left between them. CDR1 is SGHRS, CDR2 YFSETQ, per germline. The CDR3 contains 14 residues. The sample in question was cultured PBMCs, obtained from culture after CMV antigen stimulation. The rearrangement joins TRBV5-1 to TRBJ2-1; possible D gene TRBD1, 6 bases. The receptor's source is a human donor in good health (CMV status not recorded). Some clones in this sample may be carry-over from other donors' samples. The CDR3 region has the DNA TGCGCCAGCAGCTTGGAAGGCAGGGGAAGCGAGCAGTTCTTC. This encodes CASSLEGRGSEQFF.